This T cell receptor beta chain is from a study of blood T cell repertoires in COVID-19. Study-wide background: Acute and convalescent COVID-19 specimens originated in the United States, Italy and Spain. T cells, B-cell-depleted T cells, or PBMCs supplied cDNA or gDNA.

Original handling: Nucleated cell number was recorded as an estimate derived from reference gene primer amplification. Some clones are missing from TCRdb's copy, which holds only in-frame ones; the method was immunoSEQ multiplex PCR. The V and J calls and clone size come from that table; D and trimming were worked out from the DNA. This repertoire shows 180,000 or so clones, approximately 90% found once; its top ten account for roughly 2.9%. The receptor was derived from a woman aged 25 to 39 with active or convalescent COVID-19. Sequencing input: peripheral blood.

The CDR3 nucleotides are TGTGCCAGCAGACAGGGGGGAAGAAATGAAAAACTGTTTTTT. Protein product: CASRQGGRNEKLFF. V gene TRBV27 combines with J gene TRBJ1-4; 8 bases are a match to TRBD1. Trimming took 6 bases from V and 5 from J; bases not matched to a gene: 5. This CDR3 is built from 14 residues. Germline CDR1 and CDR2: MNHEY and SMNVEV (reference sequence).